The sequence of this TCR beta chain was determined in a study of beta chain features in type 1 diabetes. Study information: No patient-donor differences in age, gender, total cells or subset yield.

Findings and limits, study-wide: Shorter TCRB CDR3s, moderately but significantly so, marked every one of the four CD4+ subsets in Type 1 diabetes patients.

Trimming took 11 bases from V and 9 from J; bases not matched to a gene: 10. This CDR3 region has 13 residues. The germline V gene has CDR1 MNHEY and CDR2 SMNVEV (reference sequence). Details on this clone: Antigen specificity is unknown.

The entirety of the isolated RNA underwent reverse transcription, so expressed TCRB transcripts were sequenced. Sequencing used immunoSEQ multiplex PCR; TCRdb keeps in-frame clones, though not all of them. The data show tens of thousands of clones, around 45% seen once. The specimen was Tregs from blood. This receptor was taken from a young man with type 1 diabetes. The chain couples TRBV27 to TRBJ2-4, with TRBD2 identical over 10 bases. CDR3 in DNA: TGTGCCGGAGCCGAGCGGGAGGGCGGCATTCAGTACTTC. Its protein product is CAGAEREGGIQYF.